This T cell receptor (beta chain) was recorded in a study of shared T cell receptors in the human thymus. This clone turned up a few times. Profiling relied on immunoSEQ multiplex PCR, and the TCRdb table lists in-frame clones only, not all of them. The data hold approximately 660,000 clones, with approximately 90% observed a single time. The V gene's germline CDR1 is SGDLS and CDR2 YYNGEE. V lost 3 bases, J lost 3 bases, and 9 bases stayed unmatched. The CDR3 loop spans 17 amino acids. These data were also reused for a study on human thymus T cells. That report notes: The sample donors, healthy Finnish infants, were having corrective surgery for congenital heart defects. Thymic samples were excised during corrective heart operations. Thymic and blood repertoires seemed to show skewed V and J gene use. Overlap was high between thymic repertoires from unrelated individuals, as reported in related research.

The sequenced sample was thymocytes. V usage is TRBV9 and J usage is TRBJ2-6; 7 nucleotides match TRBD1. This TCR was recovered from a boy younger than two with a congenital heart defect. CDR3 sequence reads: CASSAPEGANGANVLTF. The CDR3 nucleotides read TGTGCCAGCAGCGCCCCCGAGGGGGCAAATGGGGCCAACGTCCTGACTTTC.